This passage covers 30 T cell receptor beta chains from one sample sequenced in a study of response to subunit inactivated influenza vaccine (dated by TCRdb to about 2018). Library construction relied on RT-PCR. Sequencing was carried out with an Illumina HiSeq 2500. The public reads were quality trimmed at Q25 with fastp and then assembled into clones with MiXCR by TCRdb, keeping productive beta chains. Identical CDR3 proteins give one entry, which carries the most common genes and DNA. Across this sample there are 300,000 to 350,000 distinct CDR3 sequences, with around a fifth seen only once. 9.5% to 13% of the sample belongs to the ten largest clones. The specimen comprised PBMCs from blood, sampled roughly 20 months after vaccination. These receptors were taken from a man in his fifties or sixties who received an inactivated influenza vaccine. Donor details come from another sample of the same person, matched by shared clones.

V usage is TRBV12-3 or TRBV12-4 and J usage is TRBJ1-6; D remains ambiguous. The CDR3 is made up of 12 amino acids. V lost 6 bases to trimming and J lost 10 bases, with 10 bases between them. Here the CDR3 reads CASSRWTSPLHF. CDR3 DNA sequence: TGTGCCAGCAGCCGATGGACCTCACCCCTCCACTTT.

V and J are TRBV24-1 and TRBJ2-3; D not resolved. CDR1 and CDR2 (germline): KGHDR, SFDVKD. The CDR3 runs to 15 residues. Trimming cost V 5 bases and J 0 bases, with 11 bases left between them. The CDR3 is CATSAPVGSTDTQYF. The DNA of the CDR3 is TGTGCCACCAGTGCCCCGGTCGGGAGCACAGATACGCAGTATTTT.

This clonotype appeared many times. The gene calls are TRBV7-8 and TRBJ1-3; D ambiguous. V lost 1 base and J lost 0, with 7 bases in between. The CDR3 totals 15 residues. CDR1 and CDR2 (germline): SGHVS, FQNEAQ. In nucleotides, the CDR3 is TGTGCCAGCAGCTTAGGTTGGACCTCTGGAAACACCATATATTTT. Its translation: CASSLGWTSGNTIYF.

This clonotype was observed at least ten times. This chain links TRBV20-1 with TRBJ1-5; a possible D gene is TRBD1 (6 bases). Germline V gene lookup returns CDR1 DFQATT and CDR2 SNEGSKA (reference sequence). The germline V and J ends were trimmed by 5 bases and 7 bases, with 15 bases remaining between them. The CDR3 loop spans 13 amino acids. CDR3 in DNA: TGCAGTGCTTCTGACAGGTCCGGGCAGCCCCAGCATTTT. It encodes CSASDRSGQPQHF.

The CDR3 region has the DNA TGTGCCAGCAGTTACAGGGGGAGAGAGAAAGGCTACACCTTC. The encoded protein is CASSYRGREKGYTF. The chain employs TRBV28 and TRBJ1-2, with TRBD1 identical over 8 bases. The CDR3 consists of 14 residues. The J segment lost 8 bases and the V segment lost 4 bases, leaving 9 bases of the junction unmatched. Germline CDR1 is MDHEN and CDR2 is SYDVKM.

This clonotype was seen only a few times. The J gene is TRBJ2-2, the V gene TRBV5-6; TRBD2 matches 7 bases. Trimming took 1 base from V and 5 from J; bases not matched to a gene: 14. This CDR3 spans 18 amino acids. Germline loops: CDR1 SGHDT, CDR2 YYEEEE. The CDR3, as DNA: TGTGCCAGCAGCTTGAGATATTGGCGGGGGTCTCGAACCGGGGAGCTGTTTTTT. This gives the protein CASSLRYWRGSRTGELFF.

In its sample, this clonotype was seen a few times. The chain is built from TRBV28 and TRBJ1-6, with TRBD1 identical over 10 bases. With 3 bases clipped from V and 0 bases from J, the junction kept 11 bases outside the gene matches. The CDR3 sequence is 20 residues long. Per the germline V gene, CDR1 is MDHEN and CDR2 is SYDVKM. The chain's CDR3 is CASSFHPGQGPSSYNSPLHF. In DNA, the CDR3 is TGTGCCAGCAGTTTTCATCCGGGACAGGGGCCGAGCTCCTATAATTCACCCCTCCACTTT.

In its sample, this clonotype was seen a few times. The CDR3 sequence: CASSRGFLNTEAFF. CDR3 in DNA: TGTGCCAGCAGCCGGGGGTTTTTGAACACTGAAGCTTTCTTT. The chain combines TRBV6-1 with TRBJ1-1, with D possibly TRBD1 on 5 matching bases. V gave up 6 bases and J gave up 0 bases, with 11 bases separating them. The V gene's germline CDR1 is MNHNS and CDR2 SASEGT. The CDR3 has 14 residues.

The chain recombines TRBV20-1 with TRBJ1-5, with D possibly TRBD1 on 5 matching bases. Deletions cut 6 bases from V and 3 bases from J, with 21 bases between. Germline CDR1 and CDR2: DFQATT and SNEGSKA (reference sequence). The CDR3 is made up of 16 amino acids. CDR3 region: CSAMGGRDEDNQPQHF. The DNA of the CDR3 is TGCAGTGCGATGGGGGGACGGGACGAAGACAATCAGCCCCAGCATTTT.

In the case of this clonotype: One junction end does not reproduce the germline sequence, and a read error may be involved. This rearrangement joins TRBV12-3 or TRBV12-4 to TRBJ1-2; D not resolved. The CDR3 loop spans 16 amino acids. CDR3: CASSLNWQRGNYGYIF. For the CDR3, the DNA is TGTGCCAGCAGTTTAAACTGGCAGAGAGGTAACTATGGCTACATCTTC.

The V call is TRBV7-2, the J call TRBJ1-2; D remains unclear. The V end was cut by 2 bases, the J end by 6 bases, with 7 bases between. Germline CDR1 is SGHTA and CDR2 is FQGNSA. The CDR3 runs to 12 residues. CDR3 region: CASSLREHGYTF. For the CDR3, the DNA is TGTGCCAGCAGCTTAAGGGAACATGGCTACACCTTC.

The chain couples TRBV7-8 to TRBJ2-2, with 7 bases fitting TRBD1. Germline CDR1 is SGHVS and CDR2 is FQNEAQ. V dropped 5 bases and J dropped 6; count of bases not matched to a gene: 9. The CDR3 contains 15 residues. CDR3 protein: CASSQRTGRAGELFF. The CDR3, as DNA: TGTGCCAGCAGCCAAAGGACAGGTCGCGCCGGGGAGCTGTTTTTT.

The J gene is TRBJ1-2, the V gene TRBV7-2; D not certain. The CDR3 length is 15 residues. V dropped 5 bases and J dropped 4 bases, with 17 bases sitting between them. CDR1 SGHTA and CDR2 FQGNSA come from the germline V gene. The CDR3 is CASSPTWTETYGYTF. The CDR3, as DNA: TGTGCCAGCAGCCCAACTTGGACGGAGACCTATGGCTACACCTTC.

This clonotype was seen only once. The rearrangement links TRBV11-2 to TRBJ2-1, with TRBD1 identical over 7 bases. The CDR3 is 15 amino acids. Germline CDR1 reads SGHAT; CDR2 reads FQNNGV. The J segment lost 10 bases and the V segment lost 0 bases, leaving 9 bases of the junction unmatched. CDR3 nucleotides: TGTGCCAGCAGCTTAGAAAGACAGGGTATCGTCGAGCAGTTCTTC. It yields the protein CASSLERQGIVEQFF.

This chain links TRBV3-1 with TRBJ1-5; no definite D call. Between the trimmed V and J ends, which lost 1 base and 3 bases, there was a span of 19 bases. This CDR3 comprises 18 residues. In germline, CDR1 is LGHDT, CDR2 YNNKEL (reference sequence). CDR3 loop: CASSQVFPSRSNNQPQHF. CDR3 DNA: TGTGCCAGCAGCCAAGTCTTCCCCAGCAGGTCTAACAATCAGCCCCAGCATTTT.

This clonotype has only a few counts. CDR3 coding DNA: TGCAGCGTCCTTGACGGGACAATCTATGGCTACACCTTC. Its protein is CSVLDGTIYGYTF. The chain recombines TRBV29-1 with TRBJ1-2, with D possibly being TRBD1 (6 bases). V dropped 6 bases and J dropped 4 bases, with 15 bases sitting between them. The CDR3 is 13 residues long. Germline V lookup: CDR1 SQVTM, CDR2 ANQGSEA.

This clonotype was seen many times. The chain carries TRBV2 and TRBJ2-2; 9 nucleotides match TRBD2. Trimming removed 7 bases from V and 0 bases from J; junction bases left unmatched: 3. Germline-derived CDR1 and CDR2 are SNHLY and FYNNEI. CDR3 size: 15 residues. As DNA, the CDR3 is TGTGCCAGCAAAAGGACTAGCGCGAACACCGGGGAGCTGTTTTTT. Its protein product is CASKRTSANTGELFF.

This clonotype was counted a few times. This chain's CDR3 is CSARGLDSYEQYF. The CDR3 DNA reads TGCAGTGCTAGAGGGCTGGACTCCTACGAGCAGTACTTC. The J gene is TRBJ2-7, the V gene TRBV20-1, with unresolved D. Trimming took off 1 base at V and 0 bases at J, with 7 bases between the two ends. The CDR3 consists of 13 residues. CDR1 is DFQATT and CDR2 is SNEGSKA in the germline V gene (reference sequence).

This chain uses TRBV19 with TRBJ2-7, with 7 bases identical to TRBD2. Losses at the gene ends were 5 bases for V and 3 bases for J; bases not matched to a gene: 4. The CDR3 totals 13 residues. CDR1 is LNHDA and CDR2 is SQIVND in the germline V gene (reference sequence). CDR3 nucleotide sequence: TGTGCCAGTAGTGTCCAGCGGGACTACGAGCAGTACTTC. Translated: CASSVQRDYEQYF.

This clonotype has only a few counts. The chain has TRBV25-1 and TRBJ2-4; the match to TRBD1 covers 8 bases. CDR1 is MGHDK, CDR2 SYGVNS, per germline. V trimming: 3 bases; J trimming: 2 bases; junction bases outside the gene matches: 0. CDR3 length: 14 residues. This chain's CDR3 is CASSDRGPKNIQYF. DNA for the CDR3: TGTGCCAGCAGTGACAGGGGGCCCAAAAACATTCAGTACTTC.

The chain couples TRBV13 to TRBJ2-7, with D possibly being TRBD1 (6 bases). Looked up from germline, CDR1 is PRHDT and CDR2 is FYEKMQ (reference sequence). The CDR3 runs to 15 residues. Trimming removed 3 bases at V and 1 base at J, with 13 bases between. The CDR3 region is CASSFTGNLSYEQYF. The CDR3 region has the DNA TGTGCCAGCAGCTTCACAGGGAACTTGTCCTACGAGCAGTACTTC.

This rearrangement joins TRBV4-2 to TRBJ2-5, with D hard to call. Germline loops: CDR1 LGHNA, CDR2 YNFKEQ. CDR3 length: 11 residues. Trimming cost V 6 bases and J 5 bases, with 7 bases left between them. The CDR3 DNA sequence: TGTGCCAGCAGGGGTGAGGAGACCCAGTACTTC. This encodes CASRGEETQYF.

The sample holds one count of this clonotype. Without the conserved terminal phenylalanine or tryptophan, this CDR3 likely stems from a read error. This chain joins TRBV28 and TRBJ1-1, with a tentative D call TRBD1 (6 bases). The V gene's germline CDR1 is MDHEN and CDR2 SYDVKM. The CDR3 contains 14 residues. With 6 bases removed from V and 3 bases from J, the gap between germline ends came to 14 bases. The CDR3 DNA reads as TGTGCCAGCAGGATCCCCCAGGGGTACACTGAAGCTTTCTTA. Translated: CASRIPQGYTEAFL.

This clonotype has just a few counts. CDR3 sequence (DNA): TGTGCCAGCAGCGCGGGATTCACATCTACCTACGAGCAGTACTTC. This gives the protein CASSAGFTSTYEQYF. The chain employs TRBV7-9 and TRBJ2-7; tentatively, D is TRBD2 (6 bases). The CDR3 has 15 amino acids. Germline CDR1 is SEHNR and CDR2 is FQNEAQ (reference sequence). Deletions cut 5 bases from V and 2 bases from J, with 16 bases between.

The chain recombines TRBV20-1 with TRBJ1-5, with 8 bases that match TRBD1. Germline values: CDR1 DFQATT, CDR2 SNEGSKA (reference sequence). The CDR3 is 15 residues long. J lost 6 bases, V lost 3 bases, and 10 bases had no gene match. In DNA, the CDR3 is TGCAGTGCTAGGCCGACAGGGACAGGCGGTCAGCCCCAGCATTTT. Translated: CSARPTGTGGQPQHF.

The genes are TRBV6-5 and TRBJ2-1; 9 bases line up with TRBD2. Germline-derived CDR1 and CDR2 are MNHEY and SVGAGI. J was trimmed by 7 bases and V by 0 bases; bases with no gene match: 13. This CDR3 comprises 18 residues. The CDR3 sequence: CASSYSLPLAGVGNEQFF. CDR3 nucleotides: TGTGCCAGCAGTTACTCGTTACCCTTAGCGGGGGTGGGTAATGAGCAGTTCTTC.

This chain uses TRBV14 with TRBJ2-1; TRBD2 aligns across 10 bases. Per the germline V gene, CDR1 is SGHDN and CDR2 is FVKESK. CDR3 length equals 18 residues. V shed 2 bases, J shed 5 bases, and the junction held 12 bases outside the gene matches. CDR3 region: CASSQRTSGGYKHNEQFF. Here the CDR3 DNA reads TGTGCCAGCAGCCAAAGGACTAGCGGAGGGTATAAGCACAATGAGCAGTTCTTC.

The chain recombines TRBV3-1 with TRBJ2-2; D may be TRBD1 (5 bases). The ends were cut back, 4 bases at V and 4 bases at J, with 16 bases in the middle. Germline loops: CDR1 LGHDT, CDR2 YNNKEL (reference sequence). CDR3 length: 16 residues. CDR3 bases: TGTGCCAGCAGCCCCCGACAGTTTTGGGGCACCGGGGAGCTGTTTTTT. This codes for CASSPRQFWGTGELFF.

This clonotype came up a few times. The chain employs TRBV5-6 and TRBJ1-3; 8 bases line up with TRBD1. The germline V gene encodes CDR1 SGHDT and CDR2 YYEEEE. This CDR3 spans 15 amino acids. Trimming at V came to 4 bases and at J to 4 bases, leaving 7 bases not matched to a gene. Here the CDR3 reads CASSGPGTGGNTIYF. In nucleotides, the CDR3 is TGTGCCAGCAGCGGACCCGGGACAGGAGGAAACACCATATATTTT.

This clonotype was recorded a few times. V gene TRBV12-3 or TRBV12-4 combines with J gene TRBJ2-3; no firm D call. V was clipped by 6 bases and J by 2 bases, with 21 bases between them. This CDR3 contains 17 residues. Here the CDR3 reads CASRADTTYTSTDTQYF. In nucleotides, the CDR3 is TGTGCCAGCAGGGCTGATACGACATACACTTCCACAGATACGCAGTATTTT.